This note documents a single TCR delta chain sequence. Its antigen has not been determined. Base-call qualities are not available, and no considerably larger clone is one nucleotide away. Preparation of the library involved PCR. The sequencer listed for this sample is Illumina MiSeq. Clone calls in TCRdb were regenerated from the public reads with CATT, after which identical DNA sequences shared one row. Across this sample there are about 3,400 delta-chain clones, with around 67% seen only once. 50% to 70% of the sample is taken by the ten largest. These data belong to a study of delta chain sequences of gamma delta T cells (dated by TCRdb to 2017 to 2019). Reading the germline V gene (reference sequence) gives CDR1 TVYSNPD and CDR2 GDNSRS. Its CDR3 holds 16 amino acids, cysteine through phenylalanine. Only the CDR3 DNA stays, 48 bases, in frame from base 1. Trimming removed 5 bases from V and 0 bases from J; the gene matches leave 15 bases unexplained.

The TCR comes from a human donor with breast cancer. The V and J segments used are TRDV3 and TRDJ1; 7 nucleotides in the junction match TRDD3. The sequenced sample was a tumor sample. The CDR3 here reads CAVVWGRLGYTDKLIF. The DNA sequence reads TGTGCCGTAGTTTGGGGGAGACTCGGGTACACCGATAAACTCATCTTT.